One sample yielded the 26 T cell receptor beta chains listed below, sequenced in a study of identical twins. TCRdb used MiXCR to reprocess the 5' RACE reads, holding one entry per CDR3 protein. Of about 1.7 million distinct CDR3 sequences listed, about 32% were seen once; the top ten hold about 0.27%. Sequencing input: cord blood. These receptors were obtained from a newborn girl in good health.

The J gene is TRBJ1-4, the V gene TRBV20-1, with TRBD1 as a possible D gene (6 bases). Germline loops: CDR1 DFQATT, CDR2 SNEGSKA (reference sequence). V was clipped by 8 bases and J by 8 bases, with 24 bases between them. The CDR3 contains 15 residues. The CDR3 loop is CSTDRRTVIKEKLFF. In DNA, the CDR3 is TGCAGTACCGACAGGAGGACGGTAATCAAGGAAAAACTGTTTTTT.

This clonotype was counted a few times. The rearrangement links TRBV10-3 to TRBJ1-3; D may be TRBD1 (5 bases). The CDR3 extends over 13 amino acids. The V end lost 6 bases, the J end lost 0 bases, and 6 bases lay between the germline ends. Germline V gene data show CDR1 as ENHRY and CDR2 as SYGVKD. The CDR3 region has the DNA TGTGCCATCAGGGACACCTCTGGAAACACCATATATTTT. This translates into CAIRDTSGNTIYF.

This chain connects TRBV2 to TRBJ2-3; the D gene is possibly TRBD1 (6 bases). The CDR3 is made up of 15 amino acids. Trimming pared 4 bases from V and 2 bases from J, leaving 13 bases between. In germline, CDR1 is SNHLY, CDR2 FYNNEI. In DNA, the CDR3 is TGTGCCAGCAGTGGTCGACAGGTCCCCACAGATACGCAGTATTTT. This codes for CASSGRQVPTDTQYF.

DNA of the CDR3: TGCGCCAGCAGCCAACTTCTTAGCGGGAGGGCCTACGAGCAGTACTTC. Protein product: CASSQLLSGRAYEQYF. The chain recombines TRBV4-1 with TRBJ2-7, with TRBD2 matching over 11 bases. The J segment lost 2 bases and the V segment lost 2 bases, leaving 5 bases of the junction unmatched. The CDR3 is made up of 16 amino acids. The germline gives CDR1 MGHRA, CDR2 YSYEKL.

V gene TRBV5-6 combines with J gene TRBJ2-7; 9 nucleotides align to TRBD2. The CDR3 is 15 residues long. Germline V lookup: CDR1 SGHDT, CDR2 YYEEEE. Trimming at V came to 5 bases and at J to 2 bases, leaving 8 bases not matched to a gene. The CDR3 here is CASRFSGSATYEQYF. CDR3 coding DNA: TGTGCCAGCAGATTTAGCGGGAGTGCTACCTACGAGCAGTACTTC.

The chain links TRBV12-3 or TRBV12-4 to TRBJ1-4; D ambiguous. This CDR3 comprises 15 residues. Trimming removed 2 bases from V and 8 bases from J, with 15 bases in between. The CDR3 coding sequence is TGTGCCAGCAGTTTAAACTGGGCGCGTGGGGAAAAACTGTTTTTT. Amino acids: CASSLNWARGEKLFF.

The rearrangement uses TRBV5-5 and TRBJ2-1; 10 bases agree with TRBD2. From germline, CDR1 is SGHKS and CDR2 YYEKEE (reference sequence). The CDR3 sequence is 16 residues long. Trimming took 2 bases from V and 2 from J; bases not matched to a gene: 4. The CDR3 region has the DNA TGTGCCAGCAGCTTAGGGACTAGCGAGGCCTACAATGAGCAGTTCTTC. Its protein is CASSLGTSEAYNEQFF.

This chain joins TRBV30 and TRBJ2-1; D is perhaps TRBD1 (6 bases). The CDR3 totals 15 residues. Trimming stripped 5 bases from V and 2 bases from J, with 16 bases between. Germline V gene sequence: CDR1 GTSNPN, CDR2 SVGIG (reference sequence). The CDR3 bases are TGTGCCTGGGGCCCGACAGGCCGGGCCTACAATGAGCAGTTCTTC. This codes for CAWGPTGRAYNEQFF.

As to this clonotype: A single base is all that separates this from a far larger clone, so a read error is likely. The rearrangement links TRBV4-2 to TRBJ1-6, with 8 bases aligning to TRBD1. The CDR3 loop spans 14 amino acids. The germline V gene encodes CDR1 LGHNA and CDR2 YNFKEQ. CDR3 sequence reads: CAGSQDRGNSPLHF. DNA for the CDR3: TGTGCCGGCAGCCAAGACAGGGGTAATTCACCCCTCCACTTT.

V is TRBV12-3 or TRBV12-4 and J is TRBJ2-1, with 9 bases matching TRBD2. CDR3 size: 16 residues. The ends lost 1 base at V and 6 bases at J; junction bases unmatched: 7. CDR3 DNA: TGTGCCAGCAGTTTAGTACCGCGGGGGGGGGCCAATGAGCAGTTCTTC. This codes for CASSLVPRGGANEQFF.

This chain links TRBV28 with TRBJ1-1; D is unresolved. CDR1 is MDHEN and CDR2 is SYDVKM in the germline V gene. Trimming left V 3 bases short and J 3 bases short, with 17 bases between. CDR3 length: 16 amino acids. DNA of the CDR3: TGTGCCAGCAGTTTCTCGGGGATCGAATCCGACACTGAAGCTTTCTTT. It codes for CASSFSGIESDTEAFF.

This clonotype has just a few counts. V gene TRBV25-1 combines with J gene TRBJ1-2; D unresolved. Trimming removed 3 bases at V and 8 bases at J, with 10 bases between. This CDR3 has 12 residues. Germline CDR1 and CDR2: MGHDK and SYGVNS. CDR3 DNA: TGTGCCAGCAGTGAGGCAGTTCGGGGCTACACCTTC. Protein: CASSEAVRGYTF.

The J gene is TRBJ2-2, the V gene TRBV10-3; 10 positions agree with TRBD2. The CDR3 length is 15 residues. Germline V gives CDR1 ENHRY, CDR2 SYGVKD. With V trimmed by 0 bases and J by 6 bases, 1 base remained unmatched. CDR3 nucleotide sequence: TGTGCCATCAGTGAGTCAGCGGGGGGGCCCGGGGAGCTGTTTTTT. It specifies CAISESAGGPGELFF.

The rearrangement uses TRBV2 and TRBJ1-4; D is unresolved. Trimming pared 5 bases from V and 7 bases from J, leaving 17 bases between. Germline-derived CDR1 and CDR2 are SNHLY and FYNNEI. The CDR3 covers 15 residues. In DNA form, the CDR3 reads TGTGCCAGCAGTCCCACGGGGTTGAGGCGTGAAAAACTGTTTTTT. This codes for CASSPTGLRREKLFF.

The chain combines TRBV6-1 with TRBJ2-2; a weak D match, TRBD2 (5 bases). The CDR3 loop spans 15 amino acids. The V end was cut by 2 bases, the J end by 1 base, with 8 bases between. Germline V gene data show CDR1 as MNHNS and CDR2 as SASEGT. CDR3 amino acids: CASSERTRNTGELFF. The CDR3 DNA sequence: TGTGCCAGCAGTGAACGGACTCGGAACACCGGGGAGCTGTTTTTT.

The chain employs TRBV25-1 and TRBJ2-7, with 7 bases that match TRBD1. From germline, CDR1 is MGHDK and CDR2 SYGVNS. This CDR3 has 15 amino acids. V gave up 2 bases and J gave up 4 bases; unmatched junction bases: 8. The CDR3 here is CASSEEGDSPYEQYF. Here the CDR3 DNA reads TGTGCCAGCAGTGAAGAAGGGGACAGTCCGTACGAGCAGTACTTC.

The chain combines TRBV20-1 with TRBJ2-1; D not resolved. Germline V CDR1 and CDR2: DFQATT, SNEGSKA (reference sequence). This CDR3 has 16 amino acids. Trimming cost V 5 bases and J 0 bases, with 17 bases left between them. The CDR3 DNA reads as TGCAGTGCTGGAGCTGTGGAGCTCCGCTCCTACAATGAGCAGTTCTTC. It codes for CSAGAVELRSYNEQFF.

This clonotype was picked up a small number of times. The chain is built from TRBV12-3 or TRBV12-4 and TRBJ2-3; 11 bases fit TRBD2. The CDR3 consists of 16 residues. Trimming cost V 6 bases and J 2 bases; bases outside gene matches: 7. The chain's CDR3 is CASRLTSGIPTDTQYF. In DNA form, the CDR3 reads TGTGCCAGCAGGCTGACTAGCGGGATCCCCACAGATACGCAGTATTTT.

The V call is TRBV5-1, the J call TRBJ2-5; 10 bases align to TRBD2. Germline V gene sequence: CDR1 SGHRS, CDR2 YFSETQ. J gave up 5 bases and V 4 bases, and 5 bases lay outside the gene matches. The CDR3 totals 14 residues. The CDR3 DNA is TGCGCCAGCAGCAGGGGACTAGCGATGGAGACCCAGTACTTC. Protein product: CASSRGLAMETQYF.

This clonotype was counted between two and nine times. The chain couples TRBV20-1 to TRBJ2-1; D remains unclear. This CDR3 is built from 11 residues. The V gene's germline CDR1 is DFQATT and CDR2 SNEGSKA (reference sequence). V gave up 3 bases and J gave up 5 bases, with 5 bases separating them. Here the CDR3 reads CSARNNNEQFF. Written as DNA, the CDR3 is TGCAGTGCTAGGAATAACAATGAGCAGTTCTTC.

This rearrangement joins TRBV5-1 to TRBJ2-2, with 8 bases identical to TRBD1. CDR3 size: 17 residues. Germline CDR1 is SGHRS and CDR2 is YFSETQ. The ends lost 3 bases at V and 0 bases at J; junction bases unmatched: 7. The CDR3 loop reads CASSSYRGNANTGELFF. In DNA form, the CDR3 reads TGCGCCAGCAGCTCATACAGGGGGAACGCGAACACCGGGGAGCTGTTTTTT.

This clonotype has a handful of counts. The chain has TRBV28 and TRBJ2-7, with 7 nucleotides matching TRBD2. Germline V lookup: CDR1 MDHEN, CDR2 SYDVKM. V lost 3 bases to trimming and J lost 6 bases; unmatched junction nucleotides: 8. CDR3 size: 14 residues. The CDR3 nucleotides are TGTGCCAGCAGTTTGGGGCGGGAGCTGGGCGAGCAGTACTTC. It translates to CASSLGRELGEQYF.

There are a few counts of this clonotype. The V call is TRBV7-9, the J call TRBJ1-2; D gene uncertain. The germline gives CDR1 SEHNR, CDR2 FQNEAQ (reference sequence). Trimming shortened V by 2 bases and J by 6 bases, and 4 bases separated the two germline ends. This CDR3 spans 11 amino acids. The CDR3 DNA reads TGTGCCAGCAGCTTACTGCATGGCTACACCTTC. Amino acids: CASSLLHGYTF.

The rearrangement uses TRBV12-3 or TRBV12-4 and TRBJ2-2, with a weak D call TRBD2 (5 bases). The CDR3 totals 16 residues. The V end lost 0 bases, the J end lost 3 bases, and 11 bases lay between the germline ends. The CDR3 sequence: CASSLALARDTGELFF. In nucleotides, the CDR3 is TGTGCCAGCAGTTTAGCCCTAGCACGAGACACCGGGGAGCTGTTTTTT.

Concerning this clonotype: A much larger clone lies one base from this, so it may be a read error. The chain has TRBV5-1 and TRBJ2-3; perhaps TRBD1 as D (6 bases). V was shortened by 7 bases and J by 5 bases, with 11 bases between the two germline ends. This CDR3 contains 12 residues. Germline V lookup: CDR1 SGHRS, CDR2 YFSETQ. The CDR3 sequence: CASGPGEDTQYF. CDR3 DNA: TGCGCCAGCGGCCCAGGGGAAGATACGCAGTATTTT.

This chain joins TRBV20-1 and TRBJ2-3; 8 bases agree with TRBD1. Germline trimming cut 4 bases from V and 1 base from J; bases unmatched to any gene: 4. Germline CDR1 DFQATT, CDR2 SNEGSKA (reference sequence). CDR3 length: 14 amino acids. The CDR3 is CSATGGGGTDTQYF. As DNA, the CDR3 is TGCAGTGCTACAGGGGGCGGGGGCACAGATACGCAGTATTTT.